The 24 T cell receptor beta chains reported below all come from one sample, sequenced in a study of technical replicates of blood from a few donors. TCRdb's table, derived via immunoSEQ multiplex PCR, lists solely in-frame clones and lacks some. The data contain more than 90,000 clones, 85% to 95% of them singletons. The source material was T cells isolated from PBMCs. The origin of the receptors is a human donor in good health.

This chain uses TRBV15 with TRBJ1-4; a weak D match, TRBD1 (5 bases). Between the trimmed V and J ends, which lost 0 bases and 2 bases, there was a span of 13 bases. Germline CDR1 reads LNHNV; CDR2 reads YYDKDF (reference sequence). This CDR3 spans 17 amino acids. The CDR3 region has the DNA TGTGCCACCAGCAGAGATCTCGGGGGATCGACTAATGAAAAACTGTTTTTT. Protein product: CATSRDLGGSTNEKLFF.

The rearrangement joins TRBV19 to TRBJ2-1; D might be TRBD1 (5 bases). Deletions cut 3 bases from V and 7 bases from J, with 10 bases between. The germline V gene has CDR1 LNHDA and CDR2 SQIVND (reference sequence). CDR3 size: 13 residues. CDR3 residues: CASSIFRDNEQFF. The DNA of the CDR3 is TGTGCCAGTAGTATCTTCAGGGATAATGAGCAGTTCTTC.

V gene TRBV4-1 combines with J gene TRBJ2-7; D perhaps matches TRBD1 (6 bases). Germline-derived CDR1 and CDR2 are MGHRA and YSYEKL. The CDR3 loop spans 16 amino acids. V was shortened by 4 bases and J by 1 base, with 17 bases between the two germline ends. The CDR3 nucleotides read TGCGCCAGCAGCCCGAAGGGGGTCCGACAGTCCTACGAGCAGTACTTC. It specifies CASSPKGVRQSYEQYF.

The V gene is TRBV2, the J gene TRBJ1-1, with D unresolved. The germline V and J ends were trimmed by 5 bases and 1 base, with 8 bases remaining between them. CDR1 and CDR2 (germline): SNHLY, FYNNEI. The CDR3 has 13 residues. The CDR3 here is CASSLGRNTEAFF. The CDR3 DNA reads as TGTGCCAGCAGTCTCGGGAGGAACACTGAAGCTTTCTTT. The whole variable domain, remainder taken from reference TRBV2 and TRBJ1-1, is EPEVTQTPSHQVTQMGQEVILRCVPISNHLYFYWYRQILGQKVEFLVSFYNNEISEKSEIFDDQFSVERPDGSNFTLKIRSTKLEDSAMYFCASSLGRNTEAFFGQGTRLTVV.

V and J are TRBV4-1 and TRBJ2-1, with 9 nucleotides matching TRBD1. V was pared by 1 base and J by 9 bases, with 10 bases of the junction left unmatched. CDR3 size: 16 residues. Germline CDR1 MGHRA, CDR2 YSYEKL. The CDR3 bases are TGCGCCAGCAGCCAAGGCTACGGGACAGGGATCGGTGAGCAGTTCTTC. It is translated as CASSQGYGTGIGEQFF.

The V and J genes are TRBV2 and TRBJ1-6; possible D gene TRBD1, 6 bases. CDR1 SNHLY and CDR2 FYNNEI come from the germline V gene. V lost 3 bases, J lost 9 bases, and 24 bases lay in between. The CDR3 loop spans 18 amino acids. CDR3 nucleotides: TGTGCCAGCAGTGAGTCTCGTTGGGGGCTCGGTGCTATTTCACCCCTCCACTTT. This encodes CASSESRWGLGAISPLHF.

This clone was observed once. The rearrangement links TRBV30 to TRBJ1-3; no reliable D call. CDR1 and CDR2 (germline): GTSNPN, SVGIG (reference sequence). V gave up 3 bases and J gave up 4 bases, with 13 bases separating them. The CDR3 sequence is 14 residues long. CDR3 region: CAWSFVGLGNTIYF. For the CDR3, the DNA is TGTGCCTGGAGCTTCGTCGGACTGGGAAACACCATATATTTT.

The V and J genes are TRBV7-3 and TRBJ1-4; 8 bases match TRBD1. This CDR3 comprises 14 residues. Trimming at V came to 6 bases and at J to 6 bases, leaving 6 bases not matched to a gene. The germline CDR1 and CDR2 sequences are SGHTA and FQGTGA. CDR3: CASSLDRGYEKLFF. The CDR3 coding sequence is TGTGCCAGCAGTCTAGACAGGGGCTATGAAAAACTGTTTTTT.

CDR3 coding DNA: TGTGCCAGCAGCGGGGACAGGGCAATCTACAATGAGCAGTTCTTC. It codes for CASSGDRAIYNEQFF. This sequence joins TRBV5-6 and TRBJ2-1, with TRBD1 matching 9 bases. J gave up 3 bases and V 4 bases, and 5 bases lay outside the gene matches. From germline, CDR1 is SGHDT and CDR2 YYEEEE. The CDR3 is made up of 15 amino acids.

J is TRBJ2-1 and V is TRBV5-4; D unclear. There are 14 residues in the CDR3. From germline, CDR1 is SGHNT and CDR2 YYREEE (reference sequence). The germline V and J ends were trimmed by 1 base and 0 bases, with 5 bases remaining between them. CDR3 bases: TGTGCCAGCAGCTTGTTGAGCTCCTACAATGAGCAGTTCTTC. The encoded protein is CASSLLSSYNEQFF. Supplemented by reference TRBV5-4 and TRBJ2-1, the full variable domain reads ETGVTQSPTHLIKTRGQQVTLRCSSQSGHNTVSWYQQALGQGPQFIFQYYREEENGRGNFPPRFSGLQFPNYSSELNVNALELDDSALYLCASSLLSSYNEQFFGPGTRLTVL.

This chain links TRBV6-5 with TRBJ2-7; tentatively, D is TRBD1 (6 bases). The CDR3 contains 14 residues. V lost 5 bases, J lost 2 bases, and 13 bases lay in between. The germline gives CDR1 MNHEY, CDR2 SVGAGI. CDR3 region: CASSEDRFPYEQYF. In nucleotides, the CDR3 is TGTGCCAGCAGTGAAGACAGGTTTCCCTACGAGCAGTACTTC.

The chain joins TRBV6-6 to TRBJ2-7; weak D call: TRBD1 (5 bases). The CDR3 is 12 residues long. CDR1 and CDR2 (germline): MNHNY, SVGAGI (reference sequence). V lost 5 bases and J lost 3, with 8 bases in between. CDR3 sequence: CASSQTDYEQYF. CDR3 coding DNA: TGTGCCAGCAGTCAGACAGACTACGAGCAGTACTTC.

The chain is built from TRBV6-1 and TRBJ2-7; 11 nucleotides line up with TRBD1. V was clipped by 5 bases and J by 3 bases; unmatched bases: 6. The length of the CDR3 is 15 residues. Germline CDR1 is MNHNS and CDR2 is SASEGT. The CDR3 coding sequence is TGTGCCAGCAGTACCCGGGACAGGGGGATCTACGAGCAGTACTTC. It yields the protein CASSTRDRGIYEQYF.

A single count supports this clone. This chain connects TRBV4-3 to TRBJ2-6; D is uncertain. The CDR3 has 14 amino acids. Trimming stripped 4 bases from V and 2 bases from J, with 6 bases between. Germline-derived CDR1 and CDR2 are LGHNA and YSLEER. CDR3: CASSPVTGANVLTF. The CDR3 DNA sequence: TGCGCCAGCAGCCCCGTTACTGGGGCCAACGTCCTGACTTTC.

The chain is built from TRBV7-2 and TRBJ2-2; 11 bases line up with TRBD2. There are 19 residues in the CDR3. Trimming at V came to 4 bases and at J to 4 bases, leaving 14 bases not matched to a gene. Germline loops: CDR1 SGHTA, CDR2 FQGNSA. The CDR3 region has the DNA TGTGCCAGCAGCTCCAAACTAGCGGGAGAATCAAAGGGCACCGGGGAGCTGTTTTTT. As protein: CASSSKLAGESKGTGELFF.

This chain links TRBV27 with TRBJ2-1, with 15 bases fitting TRBD2. Germline assignment: CDR1 MNHEY and CDR2 SMNVEV (reference sequence). J was trimmed by 6 bases and V by 5 bases; bases with no gene match: 5. This CDR3 comprises 16 residues. For the CDR3, the DNA is TGTGCCAGCAGTCCATGGACTAGCGGGAGGGTCAATGAGCAGTTCTTC. This codes for CASSPWTSGRVNEQFF.

This chain joins TRBV19 and TRBJ1-5, with TRBD1 matching 7 bases. There are 14 residues in the CDR3. V shed 6 bases, J shed 3 bases, and the junction held 5 bases outside the gene matches. Germline V lookup: CDR1 LNHDA, CDR2 SQIVND (reference sequence). The CDR3 region has the DNA TGTGCCAGTAGCGCCGACAGGGACAATCAGCCCCAGCATTTT. Amino acids: CASSADRDNQPQHF.

The V call is TRBV28, the J call TRBJ2-1, with D perhaps TRBD1 (6 bases). Germline V gene data show CDR1 as MDHEN and CDR2 as SYDVKM. This CDR3 contains 15 residues. Trimming stripped 7 bases from V and 7 bases from J, with 20 bases between. CDR3: CASTKGDLRGNEQFF. CDR3 bases: TGTGCCAGCACTAAGGGGGACCTTAGAGGAAATGAGCAGTTCTTC.

The chain couples TRBV30 to TRBJ2-4; 7 positions match TRBD1. V shed 1 base and J 0 bases; nucleotides not matched to a gene: 6. The V gene's germline CDR1 is GTSNPN and CDR2 SVGIG (reference sequence). This CDR3 is 16 amino acids long. CDR3 amino acids: CAWSGRQGVAKNIQYF. The CDR3 DNA follows: TGTGCCTGGAGTGGCCGACAGGGCGTAGCCAAAAACATTCAGTACTTC. The variable domain in full, with the rest retrieved from reference TRBV30 and TRBJ2-4, is SQTIHQWPATLVQPVGSPLSLECTVEGTSNPNLYWYRQAAGRGLQLLFYSVGIGQISSEVPQNLSASRPQDRQFILSSKKLLLSDSGFYLCAWSGRQGVAKNIQYFGAGTRLSVL.

This clone was seen just once. This sequence joins TRBV2 and TRBJ1-1, with a tentative D call TRBD1 (5 bases). This CDR3 region has 15 residues. V was cut by 4 bases and J by 1 base, with 13 bases left in between. CDR1 is SNHLY and CDR2 is FYNNEI in the germline V gene. The CDR3, as DNA: TGTGCCAGCAGTGCGACAGAGATCCCGAACACTGAAGCTTTCTTT. Its protein is CASSATEIPNTEAFF.

The chain couples TRBV13 to TRBJ2-7; 8 bases fit TRBD1. The V gene end was trimmed by 5 bases and the J gene end by 2 bases; junction bases not matched to a gene: 5. The CDR3 extends over 14 amino acids. The germline gives CDR1 PRHDT, CDR2 FYEKMQ (reference sequence). The CDR3 nucleotides read TGTGCCAGCAGCACACAGGGGGGTGCCTACGAGCAGTACTTC. Residues: CASSTQGGAYEQYF.

The genes are TRBV5-1 and TRBJ2-2; D might be TRBD1 (5 bases). Per germline, CDR1 SGHRS and CDR2 YFSETQ. V was trimmed by 2 bases and J by 6 bases, leaving 14 bases between them. CDR3 length equals 15 residues. The CDR3, as DNA: TGCGCCAGCAGCTTCTTCAGGGAAAAAGCCGGGGAGCTGTTTTTT. Encoded protein: CASSFFREKAGELFF. The full variable domain, with the rest looked up from reference TRBV5-1 and TRBJ2-2, is KAGVTQTPRYLIKTRGQQVTLSCSPISGHRSVSWYQQTPGQGLQFLFEYFSETQRNKGNFPGRFSGRQFSNSRSEMNVSTLELGDSALYLCASSFFREKAGELFFGEGSRLTVL.

The chain links TRBV5-5 to TRBJ2-7, with D perhaps matching TRBD1 (6 bases). This CDR3 is built from 14 residues. V was cut by 0 bases and J by 3 bases, with 10 bases left in between. Per the germline V gene, CDR1 is SGHKS and CDR2 is YYEKEE (reference sequence). This CDR3 is CASSLGQEFYEQYF. The CDR3 DNA is TGTGCCAGCAGCTTGGGACAGGAATTCTACGAGCAGTACTTC. Looking up the rest from reference TRBV5-5 and TRBJ2-7 gives the full variable domain: DAGVTQSPTHLIKTRGQQVTLRCSPISGHKSVSWYQQVLGQGPQFIFQYYEKEERGRGNFPDRFSARQFPNYSSELNVNALLLGDSALYLCASSLGQEFYEQYFGPGTRLTVT.

This sequence joins TRBV19 and TRBJ1-5; tentatively, D is TRBD1 (5 bases). Trimming shortened V by 3 bases and J by 0 bases, and 12 bases separated the two germline ends. Germline-derived CDR1 and CDR2 are LNHDA and SQIVND (reference sequence). The CDR3 extends over 16 amino acids. Here the CDR3 DNA reads TGTGCCAGTAGTATCATCCAGGGAAGTAGCAATCAGCCCCAGCATTTT. Its translation is CASSIIQGSSNQPQHF.